The present T cell receptor beta chain was sequenced within a study of T cells after yellow fever vaccination (dated by TCRdb to 2018 to 2020). Notes on the research overall: Libraries from fractions with low cell numbers were prepared with the SMART-Seq v4 Ultra Low Input RNA kit. To follow T-cell clones before and after both primary and booster YFV17D yellow fever vaccination, bulk TCR alpha and beta repertoires underwent longitudinal sequencing. Two healthy male donors made up the cohort, one aged 18 to 30 years and the other aged 30 to 40 years. Blood was drawn at multiple timepoints before and after primary and secondary immunization, with bulk PBMC replicates and cell subsets isolated.

Sequencing relied on an Illumina NovaSeq 6000. TCR cDNA was made using 5'RACE template switching, a step that added a universal primer site and unique molecular identifiers. Priming for cDNA synthesis came from both the TCR alpha and TCR beta constant segments. Library amplification used two PCR steps, and the second PCR step added sample barcodes and sequencing adapters. Sequencing of libraries was done on Illumina HiSeq 2500 (2x100 bp) or NovaSeq (2x150 bp). As for how the authors treated the data: MIGEC handled demultiplexing of reads and collapsing into UMI consensus sequences, while MiXCR performed V(D)J alignment. Using edgeR on replicate PBMC samples, clonotypes were called vaccine-responding if FDR was below 0.01 and the log2 fold change was above 5 up to day 15. Each bulk clonotype was labeled CD4 or CD8 based on which sequenced repertoire, CD4 or CD8, contained the clonotype at higher abundance. The public reads were reanalyzed by TCRdb: fastp trimming at Q25, MiXCR alignment, in-frame beta chains only. For every CDR3 protein sequence, its rows merge into one entry that carries the most common genes and DNA. The V and J calls were not made by the authors but by TCRdb's processing. The sample table contains some 260,000 distinct CDR3 sequences; only one count was recorded for about 5% of them. The ten largest clones capture less than 3.5% of the sample.

The CDR3, from cysteine to phenylalanine, totals 14 residues. The only DNA kept is the CDR3, 42 bases in frame from the first base. CDR1 and CDR2, per the germline V gene, are LGHNA and YSLEER. Cut back by 4 bases and 1 base, the V and J ends lie 9 bases apart. This clonotype was detected ten times or more. The antigen it recognizes is unknown. Base qualities are not at hand, and no much larger clone is one base apart. Sample treatment or condition, as interpreted from the label and publication: live attenuated yellow fever vaccine strain. PBMCs were isolated from peripheral blood using a standard Ficoll-Paque protocol. Dynabeads CD4 and CD8 positive selection kits were used to isolate CD4 and CD8 T-cell fractions. RNA was extracted with TriZol from bulk PBMCs, CD4 and CD8 fractions, and dextramer-positive and dextramer-negative fractions. Study-wide conclusions, independent of this receptor: Because only two donors were included in the study, the extent to which the findings can be generalized is limited. Because abundant contaminating clonotypes from the bulk population could be contained in FACS-sorted repertoires, computational filtering was required. After the booster, most of the clones that had expanded following primary vaccination were detected again (almost 98% of CD4 and around 88% of CD8), which suggests that memory was broadly maintained. The secondary T-cell response was found to be weaker but faster than the primary response, with a peak reached on day 5 rather than on day 15. A small fraction of clonotypes showed up in both the CD4 and CD8 compartments, probably as a result of convergent recombination.

The starting material was CD4+ T cells sorted from PBMCs, obtained on the day of the yellow fever booster vaccination. The clonotype comes from a man between 18 and 35 years old who received the YFV17D yellow fever vaccine. This chain is built from TRBV4-3 and TRBJ2-3; a tentative D match to TRBD2 spans 5 bases. The CDR3 protein sequence reads: CASSRQAGTDTQYF. The nucleotide sequence reads as follows: TGCGCCAGCAGCCGCCAAGCGGGCACAGATACGCAGTATTTT.